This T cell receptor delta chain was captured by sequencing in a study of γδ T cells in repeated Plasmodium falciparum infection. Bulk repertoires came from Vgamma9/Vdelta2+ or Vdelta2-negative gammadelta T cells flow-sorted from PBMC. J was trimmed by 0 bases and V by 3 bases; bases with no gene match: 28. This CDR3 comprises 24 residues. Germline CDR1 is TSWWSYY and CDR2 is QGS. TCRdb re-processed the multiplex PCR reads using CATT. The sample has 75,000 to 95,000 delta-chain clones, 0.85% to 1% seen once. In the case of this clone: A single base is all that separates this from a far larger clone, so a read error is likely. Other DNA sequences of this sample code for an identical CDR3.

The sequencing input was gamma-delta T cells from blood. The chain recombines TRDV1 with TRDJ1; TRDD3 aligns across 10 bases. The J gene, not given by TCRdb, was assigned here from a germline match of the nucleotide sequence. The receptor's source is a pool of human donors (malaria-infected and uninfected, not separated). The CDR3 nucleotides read TGTGCTCTTGGGGAGTCCCCAACCTCCTCGATGTACTGGGGGATCACCCCTCACACCGATAAACTCATCTTT. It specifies CALGESPTSSMYWGITPHTDKLIF.